The source of this TCR beta chain is a study of blood T cell repertoires in COVID-19. Assay used: immunoSEQ multiplex PCR; TCRdb lists only in-frame clones, some missing. Of 100,000 to 120,000 clones in the sample, 80% to 90% are singletons; the top ten hold roughly 2.3%. Germline V lookup: CDR1 MNHEY, CDR2 SMNVEV (reference sequence). Trimming cost V 6 bases and J 1 base; bases outside gene matches: 11. The CDR3 contains 16 residues. The sample comprised peripheral blood. The origin of this receptor is a human donor in a cohort sampled during active COVID-19. V usage is TRBV27 and J usage is TRBJ2-7, with 8 bases identical to TRBD1. This CDR3 reads CASSPKTGVVSYEQYF. CDR3 nucleotides: TGTGCCAGCAGCCCTAAGACAGGGGTGGTATCCTACGAGCAGTACTTC.